One and the same sample provided the 25 T cell receptor beta chains below, sequenced in a study of patients and donors after allogeneic stem cell transplantation. TCRdb reprocessed the RT-PCR reads via MiXCR and lists one record per CDR3 protein. The sample holds hundreds of thousands of distinct CDR3 sequences, over 12% seen once. Specimen: blood, either unsorted or a sorted T cell fraction (not recorded which). Source of these receptors: a human donor who was either an allogeneic HSCT recipient or a stem cell or donor lymphocyte infusion donor (not recorded which). It is not recorded whose cells these are; they may come from a transplant donor.

This clonotype came up many times. The J gene is TRBJ2-1, the V gene TRBV7-2, with TRBD2 matching over 12 bases. This CDR3 comprises 15 residues. Germline CDR1 and CDR2: SGHTA and FQGNSA. Trimming at V came to 7 bases and at J to 3 bases, leaving 4 bases not matched to a gene. The CDR3 here is CASTRTSGDYNEQFF. As DNA, the CDR3 is TGTGCCAGCACCCGGACTAGCGGGGACTACAATGAGCAGTTCTTC.

The chain joins TRBV24-1 to TRBJ2-5, with D perhaps given as TRBD1 or TRBD2 (5 bases each). V was trimmed by 11 bases and J by 5 bases, leaving 17 bases between them. The CDR3 runs 13 residues. Germline lookup yields CDR1 KGHDR and CDR2 SFDVKD. The CDR3 nucleotides read TGTGCCAGGCGAGGACCCTGGGGGGAGACCCAGTACTTC. Protein product: CARRGPWGETQYF.

The chain couples TRBV27 to TRBJ2-7; D possibly corresponds to TRBD1 (5 bases). V was pared by 7 bases and J by 5 bases, with 18 bases between. CDR3 length equals 14 residues. Germline CDR1 is MNHEY and CDR2 is SMNVEV (reference sequence). In nucleotides, the CDR3 is TGTGCCAGCAACCCTACATATCAGGGCCACGAGCAGTACTTC. It encodes CASNPTYQGHEQYF.

The rearrangement uses TRBV7-8 and TRBJ2-2, with D uncertain. The length of the CDR3 is 13 residues. The germline CDR1 and CDR2 sequences are SGHVS and FQNEAQ. The ends were cut back, 4 bases at V and 4 bases at J, with 7 bases in the middle. The CDR3 here is CASSSYSTGELFF. The CDR3 DNA sequence: TGTGCCAGCAGCTCTTACAGCACCGGGGAGCTGTTTTTT.

This clonotype was observed a few times. The gene calls are TRBV20-1 and TRBJ1-3, with a tentative D call TRBD1 (5 bases). Trimming took 6 bases from V and 2 from J, leaving 14 bases between them. Germline assignment: CDR1 DFQATT and CDR2 SNEGSKA (reference sequence). The CDR3 length is 14 residues. CDR3 in amino acids: CSAVPGRAGNTIYF. The CDR3 DNA sequence: TGCAGTGCCGTCCCCGGCAGGGCTGGAAACACCATATATTTT.

This chain connects TRBV7-9 to TRBJ1-2; D may be TRBD1 (6 bases). This CDR3 is 15 amino acids long. V lost 4 bases and J lost 6, with 18 bases in between. Germline V lookup: CDR1 SEHNR, CDR2 FQNEAQ (reference sequence). The CDR3: CASSSSTGTTNGYTF. The CDR3 DNA reads TGTGCCAGCAGCTCCTCAACCGGGACAACGAATGGCTACACCTTC.

V gene TRBV14 combines with J gene TRBJ2-1; D perhaps matches TRBD1 (6 bases). V lost 2 bases and J 6 bases, leaving 11 bases between the germline ends. Germline V gene lookup returns CDR1 SGHDN and CDR2 FVKESK. The CDR3 is 14 residues long. The DNA for the CDR3 is TGTGCCAGCAGCCAACGGGTCAGGGGCAATGAGCAGTTCTTC. The encoded protein is CASSQRVRGNEQFF.

This clonotype appeared many times. The chain links TRBV30 to TRBJ1-6, with D perhaps TRBD1 (6 bases). Germline values: CDR1 GTSNPN, CDR2 SVGIG (reference sequence). The CDR3 is made up of 12 amino acids. The germline V and J ends were trimmed by 4 bases and 11 bases, with 12 bases remaining between them. DNA for the CDR3: TGTGCCTGGACAGGGGATCAACCACCCCTCCACTTT. This encodes CAWTGDQPPLHF.

The rearrangement uses TRBV27 and TRBJ2-1; 7 bases fit TRBD1. CDR3 size: 17 residues. V was clipped by 0 bases and J by 0 bases; unmatched bases: 5. CDR1 and CDR2 (germline): MNHEY, SMNVEV (reference sequence). The CDR3 spells CASSLSLGDSSYNEQFF. In nucleotides, the CDR3 is TGTGCCAGCAGTTTATCCCTCGGGGACAGCTCCTACAATGAGCAGTTCTTC.

The chain couples TRBV6-5 to TRBJ1-5; a possible D gene is TRBD1 (5 bases). The CDR3 is 15 residues long. Trimming cost V 0 bases and J 7 bases, with 13 bases left between them. Germline CDR1 MNHEY, CDR2 SVGAGI. The CDR3 DNA reads TGTGCCAGCAGTTACTCGCAGGGCGCGGGGCAGCCCCAGCATTTT. This translates into CASSYSQGAGQPQHF.

This clonotype was recorded many times. The chain is built from TRBV4-2 and TRBJ2-7, with D possibly being TRBD1 (6 bases). Germline CDR1 LGHNA, CDR2 YNFKEQ. The CDR3 is made up of 15 amino acids. V shed 2 bases and J shed 4 bases, with 15 bases lying between them. The DNA for the CDR3 is TGTGCCAGCAGCCAACTCCGGGACACCAAGTACGAGCAGTACTTC. It encodes CASSQLRDTKYEQYF.

This clonotype was observed a few times. The CDR3 protein is CASSPRLAFSYEQYF. The CDR3 DNA follows: TGTGCCAGCAGCCCCCGCTTAGCGTTCTCCTACGAGCAGTACTTC. V usage is TRBV28 and J usage is TRBJ2-7; a weak D match, TRBD2 (5 bases). CDR1 and CDR2 (germline): MDHEN, SYDVKM. The CDR3 sequence is 15 residues long. V gave up 6 bases and J gave up 0 bases, with 15 bases separating them.

This clonotype has at least ten counts. This sequence joins TRBV6-1 and TRBJ2-1; 12 bases align to TRBD2. CDR3 size: 14 residues. Germline V gene lookup returns CDR1 MNHNS and CDR2 SASEGT. Trimming took 6 bases from V and 8 from J; bases not matched to a gene: 5. CDR3 protein: CASSASGGVYEQFF. CDR3 DNA sequence: TGTGCCAGCAGCGCTAGCGGGGGGGTTTATGAGCAGTTCTTC.

This clonotype was detected only a few times. V usage is TRBV9 and J usage is TRBJ1-2, with D possibly TRBD1 on 6 matching bases. CDR1 is SGDLS and CDR2 is YYNGEE in the germline V gene. The length of the CDR3 is 14 residues. Trimming stripped 4 bases from V and 4 bases from J, with 14 bases between. Here the CDR3 DNA reads TGTGCCAGCAGCTCCCGGGACACCTCCTATGGCTACACCTTC. This encodes CASSSRDTSYGYTF.

This clonotype has a count of ten or more. This chain connects TRBV7-8 to TRBJ2-1, with 12 nucleotides matching TRBD2. V shed 3 bases, J shed 9 bases, and the junction held 9 bases outside the gene matches. There are 16 residues in the CDR3. CDR1 and CDR2 (germline): SGHVS, FQNEAQ. The CDR3 DNA follows: TGTGCCAGCAGCTTGGTGACTAGCGGGAGCCGGGGTGAGCAGTTCTTC. Encoded protein: CASSLVTSGSRGEQFF. Full variable domain (remainder filled in from reference TRBV7-8 and TRBJ2-1): GAGVSQSPRYKVAKRGQDVALRCDPISGHVSLFWYQQALGQGPEFLTYFQNEAQLDKSGLPSDRFFAERPEGSVSTLKIQRTQQEDSAVYLCASSLVTSGSRGEQFFGPGTRLTVL.

At least ten counts were recorded for this clonotype. The chain employs TRBV11-3 and TRBJ2-1, with 8 nucleotides matching TRBD2. Germline trimming cut 0 bases from V and 2 bases from J; bases unmatched to any gene: 3. From germline, CDR1 is SGHNT and CDR2 YENEEA. There are 16 residues in the CDR3. DNA for the CDR3: TGTGCCAGCAGCTTAGATGGCGGGAGGACCTACAATGAGCAGTTCTTC. Translation: CASSLDGGRTYNEQFF.

The table lists this clonotype with a few counts. This chain links TRBV27 with TRBJ2-2; TRBD2 might be the D (5 bases). Trimming stripped 6 bases from V and 4 bases from J, with 12 bases between. The CDR3 consists of 14 residues. CDR1 and CDR2 (germline): MNHEY, SMNVEV (reference sequence). DNA for the CDR3: TGTGCCAGCAGACCCACTAGTTTCACCGGGGAGCTGTTTTTT. Protein sequence: CASRPTSFTGELFF.

This clonotype was observed many times. J is TRBJ1-1 and V is TRBV2; TRBD1 matches 11 bases. V lost 6 bases, J lost 6 bases, and 3 bases stayed unmatched. The CDR3 is made up of 13 amino acids. The germline gives CDR1 SNHLY, CDR2 FYNNEI. This CDR3 is CASRRDRGAEAFF. The CDR3 DNA follows: TGTGCCAGCAGAAGGGACAGGGGGGCTGAAGCTTTCTTT.

This clonotype has a count of ten or more. V and J are TRBV20-1 and TRBJ2-6; D call uncertain. The V end lost 6 bases, the J end lost 1 base, and 10 bases lay between the germline ends. Germline V gene sequence: CDR1 DFQATT, CDR2 SNEGSKA (reference sequence). CDR3 size: 14 residues. CDR3 nucleotide sequence: TGCAGTGCAGAGGCTGGGTCTGGGGCCAACGTCCTGACTTTC. Protein product: CSAEAGSGANVLTF.

The chain couples TRBV5-1 to TRBJ2-7, with 10 bases matching TRBD1. Germline V gene data show CDR1 as SGHRS and CDR2 as YFSETQ. V trimming: 4 bases; J trimming: 6 bases; junction bases outside the gene matches: 7. This CDR3 is 14 amino acids long. CDR3 region: CASSLRDRGGEQYF. CDR3 DNA: TGCGCCAGCAGCCTCCGGGACAGGGGAGGCGAGCAGTACTTC.

This clonotype appeared a few times. The V call is TRBV7-6, the J call TRBJ2-1; TRBD2 aligns across 8 bases. Trimming removed 8 bases from V and 3 bases from J; junction bases left unmatched: 3. CDR1 and CDR2 from the germline V gene are SGHVS and FNYEAQ. CDR3 length: 13 amino acids. The CDR3 loop reads CASGGLGYNEQFF. The CDR3 region has the DNA TGTGCCAGCGGGGGACTAGGCTACAATGAGCAGTTCTTC.

In its sample, this clonotype was seen many times. CDR3 in amino acids: CASSEAEGAGGANVLTF. The CDR3 DNA sequence: TGTGCCAGCAGTGAAGCTGAAGGGGCGGGCGGGGCCAACGTCCTGACTTTC. The J gene is TRBJ2-6, the V gene TRBV6-1, with D perhaps matching TRBD1 or TRBD2 (5 bases each). V lost 0 bases and J 4 bases, leaving 13 bases between the germline ends. The CDR3 covers 17 residues. The germline V gene encodes CDR1 MNHNS and CDR2 SASEGT.

This clonotype has a handful of counts. The rearrangement links TRBV6-1 to TRBJ2-4; 10 bases line up with TRBD1. J was trimmed by 0 bases and V by 6 bases; bases with no gene match: 14. Germline CDR1 is MNHNS and CDR2 is SASEGT. The CDR3 contains 19 residues. Here the CDR3 DNA reads TGTGCCAGCAGGGGAGGCGAGACAGGGGGCTTTATAGCCAAAAACATTCAGTACTTC. This sequence encodes CASRGGETGGFIAKNIQYF.

This clonotype occurred many times. The genes are TRBV6-5 and TRBJ1-1; TRBD1 is a possible D gene (6 bases). Looked up from germline, CDR1 is MNHEY and CDR2 is SVGAGI. The CDR3 loop spans 14 amino acids. The V end was cut by 2 bases, the J end by 0 bases, with 7 bases between. This chain's CDR3 is CASSYTGMNTEAFF. CDR3 nucleotide sequence: TGTGCCAGCAGTTACACAGGGATGAACACTGAAGCTTTCTTT.

The chain combines TRBV9 with TRBJ2-2; tentative D call: TRBD2 (5 bases). The CDR3 is made up of 15 amino acids. Germline V CDR1 and CDR2: SGDLS, YYNGEE. Trimming pared 3 bases from V and 7 bases from J, leaving 16 bases between. Here the CDR3 reads CASSATSFAGGELFF. CDR3 nucleotides: TGTGCCAGCAGCGCAACTAGTTTTGCAGGCGGGGAGCTGTTTTTT.